These 11 T cell receptor beta chains came from one sample sequenced in a study of cytomegalovirus exposure and HLA in healthy donors. PCR employed 60 Vbeta and 13 Jbeta primers. Using immunoSEQ multiplex PCR, the repertoire was profiled, and TCRdb retains in-frame clones only, with some absent. The repertoire holds about 190,000 clones, 81% seen once, with 3% to 4% in the top ten. The sample taken for sequencing was PBMCs. The receptors shown here come from a man aged 50-59 years in good health and CMV-seronegative.

The V gene is TRBV7-8, the J gene TRBJ1-1; D is unresolved. Germline V lookup: CDR1 SGHVS, CDR2 FQNEAQ. This CDR3 is 13 amino acids long. The V and J ends lost 5 bases and 1 base respectively, with 8 bases between them. The CDR3 sequence is CASSVSPNTEAFF. DNA for the CDR3: TGTGCCAGCAGCGTCTCCCCGAACACTGAAGCTTTCTTT. The entire variable domain, with the rest obtained from reference TRBV7-8 and TRBJ1-1, is as follows: GAGVSQSPRYKVAKRGQDVALRCDPISGHVSLFWYQQALGQGPEFLTYFQNEAQLDKSGLPSDRFFAERPEGSVSTLKIQRTQQEDSAVYLCASSVSPNTEAFFGQGTRLTVV.

CDR3 residues: CASSFGQGGNEKLFF. CDR3 DNA sequence: TGTGCCAGCAGCTTCGGACAGGGAGGAAATGAAAAACTGTTTTTT. The V call is TRBV7-9, the J call TRBJ1-4; 8 positions match TRBD1. This CDR3 contains 15 residues. V lost 3 bases and J lost 5; bases outside the gene matches: 5. The germline V gene has CDR1 SEHNR and CDR2 FQNEAQ (reference sequence).

This sequence joins TRBV4-1 and TRBJ1-2; D is perhaps TRBD1 (6 bases). V shed 4 bases and J shed 0 bases, with 12 bases lying between them. CDR1 is MGHRA and CDR2 is YSYEKL in the germline V gene. The CDR3 totals 15 residues. CDR3 nucleotide sequence: TGCGCCAGCAGCCCACGGACAGCAGCTAACTATGGCTACACCTTC. This gives the protein CASSPRTAANYGYTF.

In nucleotides, the CDR3 is TGTGCCAGTAGTATAGGGACTAGCGGGGGCCTCACAGATACGCAGTATTTT. It encodes CASSIGTSGGLTDTQYF. The chain has TRBV19 and TRBJ2-3; TRBD2 aligns across 13 bases. The V gene end was trimmed by 1 base and the J gene end by 2 bases; junction bases not matched to a gene: 3. Germline V gene data show CDR1 as LNHDA and CDR2 as SQIVND (reference sequence). The CDR3 is 17 residues long.

The chain links TRBV5-5 to TRBJ2-7; D is undetermined. V was shortened by 4 bases and J by 2 bases, with 4 bases between the two germline ends. The CDR3 is made up of 11 amino acids. Germline V gives CDR1 SGHKS, CDR2 YYEKEE (reference sequence). The CDR3 coding sequence is TGTGCCAGCAGCCCCGCCTACGAGCAGTACTTC. It encodes CASSPAYEQYF.

The CDR3 DNA reads as TGTGCCAGCTCTCGACAGGGACCGTACAATGAGCAGTTCTTC. It encodes CASSRQGPYNEQFF. The chain recombines TRBV18 with TRBJ2-1; 7 nucleotides line up with TRBD1. Germline lookup yields CDR1 KGHSH and CDR2 LQKENI. The CDR3 extends over 14 amino acids. Trimming cost V 6 bases and J 4 bases; bases outside gene matches: 6.

The rearrangement uses TRBV4-1 and TRBJ1-6; D call uncertain. V dropped 0 bases and J dropped 7 bases, with 13 bases sitting between them. In germline, CDR1 is MGHRA, CDR2 YSYEKL. The length of the CDR3 is 16 residues. The CDR3 loop is CASSQEGRQRNSPLHF. DNA of the CDR3: TGCGCCAGCAGCCAAGAGGGCAGGCAAAGAAATTCACCCCTCCACTTT.

This clone appeared a few times. The V call is TRBV6-1, the J call TRBJ1-2; no reliable D call. This CDR3 is 16 amino acids long. Germline V gene sequence: CDR1 MNHNS, CDR2 SASEGT. Trimming removed 3 bases at V and 3 bases at J, with 17 bases between. This CDR3 reads CASSDPSTRMDYGYTF. The DNA of the CDR3 is TGTGCCAGCAGTGACCCATCCACCAGGATGGACTATGGCTACACCTTC.

V usage is TRBV6-5 and J usage is TRBJ2-5, with TRBD2 matching 12 bases. The CDR3 has 16 residues. V gave up 0 bases and J gave up 5 bases; unmatched junction bases: 4. Per germline, CDR1 MNHEY and CDR2 SVGAGI. The CDR3 DNA is TGTGCCAGCAGTTACTCGAGCCTAGCGGGGGGGGAGACCCAGTACTTC. The encoded protein is CASSYSSLAGGETQYF.

The rearrangement joins TRBV4-3 to TRBJ2-2, with D possibly TRBD1 on 6 matching bases. Germline V gene sequence: CDR1 LGHNA, CDR2 YSLEER. CDR3 length: 15 residues. Trimming took 4 bases from V and 3 from J, leaving 12 bases between them. The CDR3 DNA reads as TGCGCCAGCAGCCGAGGTGACAGGTACACCGGGGAGCTGTTTTTT. It yields the protein CASSRGDRYTGELFF.

The rearrangement joins TRBV29-1 to TRBJ2-1, with D possibly matching TRBD1 (6 bases). The CDR3 runs to 13 residues. Trimming left V 7 bases short and J 1 base short, with 11 bases between. Germline-derived CDR1 and CDR2 are SQVTM and ANQGSEA. The CDR3 loop is CSAWGRSYNEQFF. CDR3 in DNA: TGCAGCGCCTGGGGGCGGTCCTACAATGAGCAGTTCTTC.